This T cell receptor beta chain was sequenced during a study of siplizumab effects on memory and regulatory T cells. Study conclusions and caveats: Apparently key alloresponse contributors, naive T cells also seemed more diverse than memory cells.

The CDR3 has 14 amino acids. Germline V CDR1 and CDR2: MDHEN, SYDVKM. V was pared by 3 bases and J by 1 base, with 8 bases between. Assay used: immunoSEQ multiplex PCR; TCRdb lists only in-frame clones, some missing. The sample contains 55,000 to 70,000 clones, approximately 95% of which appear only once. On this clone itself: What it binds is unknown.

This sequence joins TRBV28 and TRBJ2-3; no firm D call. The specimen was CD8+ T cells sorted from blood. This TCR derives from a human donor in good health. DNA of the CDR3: TGTGCCAGCAGTTTTCGGTCTGGCACAGATACGCAGTATTTT. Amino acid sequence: CASSFRSGTDTQYF.